Following are 32 T cell receptor beta chains from one sample sequenced in a study of radiotherapy plus CTLA-4 blockade in lung cancer. Generated by immunoSEQ multiplex PCR, the TCRdb table keeps only in-frame clones and is missing some. The table shows 85,000 to 130,000 clones, with about 84% occurring only once. Sequencing was performed on peripheral blood, taken from a patient treated with radiotherapy plus ipilimumab. The source of these receptors is a human donor with non-small cell lung cancer that progressed on radiotherapy plus ipilimumab. Some clones in this sample may be carry-over from other donors' samples.

The gene calls are TRBV7-2 and TRBJ1-6; TRBD1 aligns across 8 bases. The CDR3 runs to 18 residues. V was clipped by 5 bases and J by 1 base; unmatched bases: 10. Germline V CDR1 and CDR2: SGHTA, FQGNSA. In nucleotides, the CDR3 is TGTGCCAGCAGCCGACAGGGGAACGGGGTGTCCTATAATTCACCCCTCCACTTT. Translation gives CASSRQGNGVSYNSPLHF.

The V call is TRBV7-9, the J call TRBJ2-3, with D possibly being TRBD2 (7 bases). Germline lookup yields CDR1 SEHNR and CDR2 FQNEAQ (reference sequence). The CDR3 has 17 amino acids. V lost 2 bases and J 3 bases, leaving 18 bases between the germline ends. CDR3 protein: CASSLKGRGAMTDTQYF. CDR3 sequence (DNA): TGTGCCAGCAGCTTAAAGGGGAGGGGGGCAATGACAGATACGCAGTATTTT.

The chain carries TRBV2 and TRBJ2-7; no reliable D call. Germline CDR1 SNHLY, CDR2 FYNNEI. This CDR3 has 11 amino acids. V shed 3 bases and J shed 7 bases, with 7 bases lying between them. CDR3 sequence: CASSDASEQYF. CDR3 in DNA: TGTGCCAGCAGTGATGCATCAGAGCAGTACTTC.

The chain joins TRBV5-1 to TRBJ2-1, with D tentatively TRBD1 or TRBD2 (5 bases each). This CDR3 spans 15 amino acids. V lost 0 bases, J lost 6 bases, and 13 bases lay in between. Germline CDR1 SGHRS, CDR2 YFSETQ. Here the CDR3 DNA reads TGCGCCAGCAGCTTGGATGGGGGTGTGCTCAATGAGCAGTTCTTC. The encoded protein is CASSLDGGVLNEQFF.

J is TRBJ2-5 and V is TRBV19; weak D call: TRBD2 (6 bases). V dropped 3 bases and J dropped 4 bases, with 12 bases sitting between them. Per germline, CDR1 LNHDA and CDR2 SQIVND (reference sequence). The CDR3 is 14 residues long. CDR3 residues: CASSMTGGGETQYF. The CDR3 bases are TGTGCCAGTAGTATGACCGGGGGTGGAGAGACCCAGTACTTC.

The chain links TRBV6-4 to TRBJ2-1, with 10 bases that match TRBD2. Trimming took 2 bases from V and 7 from J; bases not matched to a gene: 5. The CDR3 totals 15 residues. Germline CDR1 reads MRHNA; CDR2 reads SNTAGT. The DNA of the CDR3 is TGTGCCAGCAGTGACCTAGCGGGGGCCCCTAATGAGCAGTTCTTC. It is translated as CASSDLAGAPNEQFF.

This sequence joins TRBV27 and TRBJ1-2; 7 nucleotides match TRBD1. V shed 5 bases and J 4 bases; nucleotides not matched to a gene: 10. CDR1 MNHEY and CDR2 SMNVEV come from the germline V gene (reference sequence). This CDR3 region has 15 residues. CDR3: CASSLGQQGPYGYTF. CDR3 DNA: TGTGCCAGCAGTCTCGGTCAACAGGGGCCCTATGGCTACACCTTC.

The V and J genes are TRBV6-5 and TRBJ1-2; D call uncertain. The CDR3 has 13 amino acids. From germline, CDR1 is MNHEY and CDR2 SVGAGI. The V gene lost 6 bases and the J gene lost 6 bases, with 14 bases spanning the gap. CDR3 nucleotide sequence: TGTGCCAGCAGGGGCTTAATGGAGGATGGCTACACCTTC. Translating gives CASRGLMEDGYTF.

This clone occurred once. V and J are TRBV9 and TRBJ1-3, with D possibly matching TRBD1 (5 bases). This CDR3 is 16 amino acids long. V lost 3 bases and J lost 3, with 16 bases in between. Germline loops: CDR1 SGDLS, CDR2 YYNGEE. The chain's CDR3 is CASSGLEGLGGNTIYF. The DNA of the CDR3 is TGTGCCAGCAGCGGGCTAGAGGGACTAGGTGGAAACACCATATATTTT.

The genes are TRBV30 and TRBJ2-3; 7 nucleotides agree with TRBD2. The CDR3 loop spans 17 amino acids. V shed 2 bases and J 4 bases; nucleotides not matched to a gene: 15. The germline CDR1 and CDR2 sequences are GTSNPN and SVGIG (reference sequence). CDR3 nucleotides: TGTGCCTGGAGTTGGGGGGGGACTCGCGGGTTAGCAGATACGCAGTATTTT. Its translation: CAWSWGGTRGLADTQYF.

The V gene is TRBV5-1, the J gene TRBJ2-1, with TRBD2 identical over 10 bases. Germline lookup yields CDR1 SGHRS and CDR2 YFSETQ. The length of the CDR3 is 15 residues. Trimming took 0 bases from V and 9 from J; bases not matched to a gene: 6. The CDR3 bases are TGCGCCAGCAGCTTGGTAAGCGGGGGGGCGGTTGAGCAGTTCTTC. Translation gives CASSLVSGGAVEQFF.

The chain uses TRBV7-2 and TRBJ1-2; possible D gene TRBD1, 6 bases. There are 16 residues in the CDR3. CDR1 and CDR2 from the germline V gene are SGHTA and FQGNSA. V lost 0 bases, J lost 2 bases, and 13 bases lay in between. The DNA for the CDR3 is TGTGCCAGCAGCTTAGCCGGACAGATACCGAACTATGGCTACACCTTC. As protein: CASSLAGQIPNYGYTF.

This rearrangement joins TRBV4-2 to TRBJ1-2; tentatively, D is TRBD1 (6 bases). The CDR3 spans 13 residues. Germline V CDR1 and CDR2: LGHNA, YNFKEQ. V lost 4 bases and J 8 bases, leaving 14 bases between the germline ends. The CDR3 spells CASSPGAAVGYTF. The CDR3 nucleotides read TGTGCCAGCAGCCCAGGGGCTGCGGTGGGCTACACCTTC.

This clone has a single count. The chain joins TRBV15 to TRBJ2-7, with D perhaps matching TRBD1 (6 bases). The CDR3 runs to 15 residues. The ends were cut back, 0 bases at V and 3 bases at J, with 12 bases in the middle. Per germline, CDR1 LNHNV and CDR2 YYDKDF (reference sequence). This CDR3 reads CATSRDGGHYYEQYF. The CDR3 DNA reads TGTGCCACCAGCAGAGATGGGGGACATTACTACGAGCAGTACTTC. Drawing the rest from reference TRBV15 and TRBJ2-7, the complete variable domain is DAMVIQNPRYQVTQFGKPVTLSCSQTLNHNVMYWYQQKSSQAPKLLFHYYDKDFNNEADTPDNFQSRRPNTSFCFLDIRSPGLGDTAMYLCATSRDGGHYYEQYFGPGTRLTVT.

The chain links TRBV5-1 to TRBJ2-7, with 10 bases identical to TRBD1. Germline-derived CDR1 and CDR2 are SGHRS and YFSETQ. This CDR3 spans 14 amino acids. V dropped 4 bases and J dropped 6; count of bases not matched to a gene: 7. The CDR3 DNA is TGCGCCAGCAGCCTGGGACAGGGGTCTCGCGAGCAGTACTTC. Translating gives CASSLGQGSREQYF.

The chain carries TRBV6-5 and TRBJ1-1, with a tentative D call TRBD1 (5 bases). The V end lost 2 bases, the J end lost 3 bases, and 13 bases lay between the germline ends. Per the germline V gene, CDR1 is MNHEY and CDR2 is SVGAGI. The length of the CDR3 is 15 residues. CDR3: CASSYRPVGDTEAFF. The CDR3 bases are TGTGCCAGCAGTTACAGGCCCGTAGGGGACACTGAAGCTTTCTTT.

V gene TRBV7-2 combines with J gene TRBJ2-5; 8 positions agree with TRBD1. Germline CDR1 reads SGHTA; CDR2 reads FQGNSA. The trim removed 1 base at V and 1 base at J, leaving 2 bases unmatched. The CDR3 consists of 15 residues. The CDR3 coding sequence is TGTGCCAGCAGCTTAGTGGGACAGGTCCAAGAGACCCAGTACTTC. This codes for CASSLVGQVQETQYF.

This clone was recorded once. This sequence joins TRBV29-1 and TRBJ2-7; D is ambiguous. The CDR3 is made up of 14 amino acids. Germline V gene lookup returns CDR1 SQVTM and CDR2 ANQGSEA. The V end lost 7 bases, the J end lost 0 bases, and 16 bases lay between the germline ends. In DNA, the CDR3 is TGCAGCGCCACAATCCCTGCTCACTCCTACGAGCAGTACTTC. As protein: CSATIPAHSYEQYF.

The rearrangement uses TRBV19 and TRBJ2-7; D may be TRBD2 (6 bases). Germline V gene sequence: CDR1 LNHDA, CDR2 SQIVND (reference sequence). Between the trimmed V and J ends, which lost 0 bases and 2 bases, there was a span of 11 bases. This CDR3 contains 15 residues. CDR3 nucleotide sequence: TGTGCCAGTAGTATAGACCCGACGGGAGCCTACGAGCAGTACTTC. Its translation: CASSIDPTGAYEQYF.

The chain joins TRBV18 to TRBJ1-4; 8 positions agree with TRBD1. The CDR3 is 16 amino acids. Germline V gene data show CDR1 as KGHSH and CDR2 as LQKENI. The trim removed 4 bases at V and 5 bases at J, leaving 9 bases unmatched. CDR3 in DNA: TGTGCCAGCTCACAACAGGGGGGCAACACCAATGAAAAACTGTTTTTT. Translating gives CASSQQGGNTNEKLFF.

The V and J genes are TRBV12-5 and TRBJ2-1; D uncertain. Germline loops: CDR1 LGHNT, CDR2 FRNRAP. There are 17 residues in the CDR3. With 6 bases removed from V and 0 bases from J, the gap between germline ends came to 18 bases. The chain's CDR3 is CASGDWWAAASYNEQFF. DNA for the CDR3: TGTGCTAGTGGGGATTGGTGGGCCGCCGCCTCCTACAATGAGCAGTTCTTC.

The V gene is TRBV11-2, the J gene TRBJ2-1, with D hard to call. Germline lookup yields CDR1 SGHAT and CDR2 FQNNGV. This CDR3 comprises 13 residues. V was trimmed by 0 bases and J by 5 bases, leaving 5 bases between them. The CDR3 protein is CASSLERDNEQFF. The CDR3, as DNA: TGTGCCAGCAGCTTAGAAAGGGACAATGAGCAGTTCTTC.

This chain links TRBV27 with TRBJ2-1, with TRBD2 matching over 7 bases. CDR3 size: 17 residues. V trimming: 2 bases; J trimming: 1 base; junction bases outside the gene matches: 8. Germline assignment: CDR1 MNHEY and CDR2 SMNVEV (reference sequence). The DNA for the CDR3 is TGTGCCAGCAGTTTAGATTTCGGCGGGGGTTCCTACAATGAGCAGTTCTTC. Protein sequence: CASSLDFGGGSYNEQFF.

The table lists this clone with a count of one. The chain employs TRBV9 and TRBJ1-4; D might be TRBD1 (5 bases). CDR3 length: 14 residues. Germline V gene data show CDR1 as SGDLS and CDR2 as YYNGEE. Trimming left V 0 bases short and J 8 bases short, with 11 bases between. As DNA, the CDR3 is TGTGCCAGCAGCGTAGACGGGGGTTCGGAAAAACTGTTTTTT. It codes for CASSVDGGSEKLFF.

The chain combines TRBV2 with TRBJ1-2; D is unclear. Germline V CDR1 and CDR2: SNHLY, FYNNEI. The CDR3 has 16 residues. V was shortened by 0 bases and J by 4 bases, with 15 bases between the two germline ends. The CDR3 region is CASSEALGNRSYGYTF. The CDR3 nucleotides read TGTGCCAGCAGTGAAGCGCTTGGCAATCGTAGCTATGGCTACACCTTC.

The gene calls are TRBV4-3 and TRBJ1-3; a possible D gene is TRBD1 (5 bases). CDR1 is LGHNA and CDR2 is YSLEER in the germline V gene. This CDR3 comprises 16 residues. With 2 bases removed from V and 2 bases from J, the gap between germline ends came to 13 bases. The CDR3 sequence: CASSQLGGGTGNTIYF. CDR3 bases: TGCGCCAGCAGCCAATTGGGGGGGGGAACTGGAAACACCATATATTTT.

This clone was counted a few times. The identical CDR3 is also encoded by other nucleotide sequences in the sample. The chain recombines TRBV15 with TRBJ1-6; a possible D gene is TRBD1 (5 bases). Between the trimmed V and J ends, which lost 0 bases and 9 bases, there was a span of 9 bases. Germline CDR1 and CDR2: LNHNV and YYDKDF (reference sequence). The CDR3 has 14 residues. CDR3 sequence (DNA): TGTGCCACCAGCAGAGATGACAGCGTTTCACCCCTCCACTTT. As protein: CATSRDDSVSPLHF.

The rearrangement links TRBV5-6 to TRBJ2-3, with 7 nucleotides matching TRBD2. This CDR3 is built from 14 residues. Germline CDR1 SGHDT, CDR2 YYEEEE. The trim removed 1 base at V and 1 base at J, leaving 0 bases unmatched. CDR3 sequence reads: CASSLRGGTDTQYF. The CDR3 nucleotides read TGTGCCAGCAGCTTGCGGGGGGGCACAGATACGCAGTATTTT.

The chain carries TRBV6-6 and TRBJ2-5, with D unresolved. Germline V gene lookup returns CDR1 MNHNY and CDR2 SVGAGI (reference sequence). With 8 bases removed from V and 4 bases from J, the gap between germline ends came to 11 bases. The CDR3 is 12 residues long. The CDR3 bases are TGTGCCAGCGCCCGGGTCCCAGAGACCCAGTACTTC. Protein sequence: CASARVPETQYF.

Details on this clone: Sequence at one end of the junction differs from germline and may be a read error. The rearrangement uses TRBV4-1 and TRBJ2-1; weak D call: TRBD1 (6 bases). The CDR3 consists of 13 residues. In germline, CDR1 is MGHRA, CDR2 YSYEKL. CDR3 loop: CASSPRTRSEGVF. DNA of the CDR3: TGCGCCAGCAGCCCAAGAACACGGTCTGAGGGGGTCTTC.

The chain uses TRBV6-5 and TRBJ2-7, with 9 bases identical to TRBD1. This CDR3 has 14 residues. Germline CDR1 reads MNHEY; CDR2 reads SVGAGI. The ends lost 7 bases at V and 4 bases at J; junction bases unmatched: 8. The DNA for the CDR3 is TGTGCCAGCACCGGGACAGGGAGTAGGTACGAGCAGTACTTC. Its protein is CASTGTGSRYEQYF.

The chain employs TRBV21-1 and TRBJ2-7; the table's D call, TRBD1, was not checked against the DNA. TRBV21-1 is deemed a pseudogene. The length of the CDR3 is 16 residues. For the CDR3, the DNA is TGTGCCAGCAGCAAAGGGGTACAGGGGAGTGGCTACGAGCAGTACTTC. Its translation is CASSKGVQGSGYEQYF.